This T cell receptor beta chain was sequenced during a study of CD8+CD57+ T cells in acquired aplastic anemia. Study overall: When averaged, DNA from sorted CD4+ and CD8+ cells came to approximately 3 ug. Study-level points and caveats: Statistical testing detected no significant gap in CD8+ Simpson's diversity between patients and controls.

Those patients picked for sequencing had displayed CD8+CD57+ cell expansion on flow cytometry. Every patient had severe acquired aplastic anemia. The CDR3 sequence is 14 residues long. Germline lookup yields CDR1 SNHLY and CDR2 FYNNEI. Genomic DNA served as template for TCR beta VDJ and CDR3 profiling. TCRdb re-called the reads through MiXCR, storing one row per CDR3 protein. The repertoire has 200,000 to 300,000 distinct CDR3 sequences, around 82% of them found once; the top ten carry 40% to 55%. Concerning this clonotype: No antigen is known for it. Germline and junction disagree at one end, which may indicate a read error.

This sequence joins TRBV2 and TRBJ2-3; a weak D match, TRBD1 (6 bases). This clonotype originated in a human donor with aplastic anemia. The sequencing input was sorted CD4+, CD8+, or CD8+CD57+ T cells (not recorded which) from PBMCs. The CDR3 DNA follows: TGTGCCAGCAGCGTAGCGACAGGTCCCTATACGCACTCCTTC. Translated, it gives CASSVATGPYTHSF.